This T cell receptor (beta chain) came from a study of OX40 agonist ivuxolimab in advanced cancers. Turning to the study itself: Patients were infused with ivuxolimab every 2 weeks at 0.01 to 10 mg/kg.

Profiling relied on immunoSEQ multiplex PCR, and the TCRdb table lists in-frame clones only, not all of them. The sample contains 65,000 to 70,000 clones, 85% to 90% of which appear only once. The V and J ends lost 3 bases and 3 bases respectively, with 8 bases between them. This CDR3 has 14 residues. The V gene's germline CDR1 is MRHNA and CDR2 SNTAGT. This chain uses TRBV6-4 with TRBJ2-2; tentatively, D is TRBD2 (6 bases). This TCR was sampled from an adult with an advanced solid tumor such as melanoma, head and neck, liver or kidney cancer. Here the sequenced sample was CD4+ or CD8+ T cells sorted from blood, taken in a trial of the OX40 agonist ivuxolimab. The CDR3 bases are TGTGCCAGCAGTGAAACGGGGGACACCGGGGAGCTGTTTTTT. This translates into CASSETGDTGELFF.